The 27 T cell receptor beta chains reported below all come from one sample, sequenced in a study of cytotoxic CD8 clonotypes in ibrutinib-treated CLL listed by TCRdb under 2021. Library preparation was by the immunoSEQ multiplex PCR assay. This immuneACCESS table, as held by TCRdb, lists in-frame sequences with V and J called but not all clones. Of the missing ones, under half trace to an unresolved V gene in checked studies; the others have no known cause. The sample records a few hundred thousand clones, 80% of which are singletons. About 6.7% of the sample lies in the top ten. This sample comprised PBMCs, obtained before ibrutinib treatment. The receptors originated from a human donor with chronic lymphocytic leukemia.

The chain uses TRBV9 and TRBJ2-1; D may correspond to TRBD1 or TRBD2 (5 bases each). Germline loops: CDR1 SGDLS, CDR2 YYNGEE. V lost 0 bases and J lost 4, with 11 bases in between. The CDR3 is 15 residues long. CDR3 nucleotide sequence: TGTGCCAGCAGCGTAGCTACGGGGCGGTACAATGAGCAGTTCTTC. Protein sequence: CASSVATGRYNEQFF.

The chain joins TRBV13 to TRBJ2-3; D is unclear. Germline V lookup: CDR1 PRHDT, CDR2 FYEKMQ (reference sequence). CDR3 size: 15 residues. The V end was cut by 3 bases, the J end by 0 bases, with 10 bases between. The CDR3, as DNA: TGTGCCAGCAGCTTTGAAGACGATAGCACAGATACGCAGTATTTT. It encodes CASSFEDDSTDTQYF.

V gene TRBV5-1 combines with J gene TRBJ2-7; TRBD2 agrees at 9 bases. V dropped 0 bases and J dropped 0; count of bases not matched to a gene: 4. CDR1 is SGHRS and CDR2 is YFSETQ in the germline V gene. The CDR3 contains 16 residues. As DNA, the CDR3 is TGCGCCAGCAGCTTGGAACTAGCGGGCAGCTCCTACGAGCAGTACTTC. Translating gives CASSLELAGSSYEQYF. The complete variable domain, with remaining parts taken from reference TRBV5-1 and TRBJ2-7, reads KAGVTQTPRYLIKTRGQQVTLSCSPISGHRSVSWYQQTPGQGLQFLFEYFSETQRNKGNFPGRFSGRQFSNSRSEMNVSTLELGDSALYLCASSLELAGSSYEQYFGPGTRLTVT.

This sequence joins TRBV19 and TRBJ2-7; 7 bases fit TRBD2. This CDR3 is built from 15 residues. Trimming removed 4 bases from V and 6 bases from J; junction bases left unmatched: 12. CDR1 and CDR2 from the germline V gene are LNHDA and SQIVND (reference sequence). The CDR3 protein is CASSTLAEVVAEQYF. CDR3 DNA: TGTGCCAGTAGTACGCTAGCGGAGGTGGTGGCCGAGCAGTACTTC.

The chain is built from TRBV28 and TRBJ2-2; perhaps TRBD1 as D (6 bases). Germline assignment: CDR1 MDHEN and CDR2 SYDVKM. Trimming pared 6 bases from V and 3 bases from J, leaving 14 bases between. The CDR3 covers 15 residues. Written as DNA, the CDR3 is TGTGCCAGCAGAACAGGGTTCGGGTACACCGGGGAGCTGTTTTTT. Its protein product is CASRTGFGYTGELFF. The full variable domain, with the rest looked up from reference TRBV28 and TRBJ2-2, is DVKVTQSSRYLVKRTGEKVFLECVQDMDHENMFWYRQDPGLGLRLIYFSYDVKMKEKGDIPEGYSVSREKKERFSLILESASTNQTSMYLCASRTGFGYTGELFFGEGSRLTVL.

This clone was detected only a few times. One end of the junction does not line up with germline, which may come from a read error. This rearrangement joins TRBV10-3 to TRBJ2-7; a weak D match, TRBD2 (6 bases). This CDR3 spans 11 amino acids. Germline V gives CDR1 ENHRY, CDR2 SYGVKD. The CDR3 loop is CAISESTRIHF. CDR3 DNA: TGTGCCATCAGTGAGTCGACTAGAATTCACTTC.

This clone occurred once. The V call is TRBV4-2, the J call TRBJ1-3; D perhaps matches TRBD1 (5 bases). V gave up 2 bases and J gave up 4 bases, with 18 bases separating them. CDR3 size: 17 residues. Germline CDR1 and CDR2: LGHNA and YNFKEQ. CDR3 nucleotide sequence: TGTGCCAGCAGCCAACAAAGACGGGACCTCTTCGGAAACACCATATATTTT. It codes for CASSQQRRDLFGNTIYF.

The chain joins TRBV7-2 to TRBJ2-5, with a tentative D call TRBD2 (6 bases). The germline V gene encodes CDR1 SGHTA and CDR2 FQGNSA. With 3 bases removed from V and 1 base from J, the gap between germline ends came to 9 bases. This CDR3 spans 14 amino acids. CDR3 DNA: TGTGCCAGCAGCTTGGAGGGCCTCCAAGAGACCCAGTACTTC. Its protein product is CASSLEGLQETQYF.

This clone was recorded once. V gene TRBV4-3 combines with J gene TRBJ2-1, with 10 bases fitting TRBD2. CDR3 length equals 19 residues. Trimming at V came to 0 bases and at J to 3 bases, leaving 11 bases not matched to a gene. CDR1 is LGHNA and CDR2 is YSLEER in the germline V gene. CDR3 nucleotides: TGCGCCAGCAGCCAAGATAGTCCTAGCGGGAGCAATTTCTACAATGAGCAGTTCTTC. Protein: CASSQDSPSGSNFYNEQFF.

V gene TRBV4-3 combines with J gene TRBJ2-3; TRBD1 aligns across 11 bases. The trim removed 3 bases at V and 4 bases at J, leaving 6 bases unmatched. The CDR3 totals 16 residues. Germline V gene data show CDR1 as LGHNA and CDR2 as YSLEER. Here the CDR3 DNA reads TGCGCCAGCAGCCAGGGGACAGGGGGTTTCGCAGATACGCAGTATTTT. This gives the protein CASSQGTGGFADTQYF.

This chain joins TRBV5-6 and TRBJ2-5; 10 bases are shared with TRBD1. The CDR3 length is 17 residues. Unmatched junction bases numbered 10, after V lost 0 bases and J lost 5 bases. Germline loops: CDR1 SGHDT, CDR2 YYEEEE. The CDR3 here is CASSLGPGTGVTETQYF. In nucleotides, the CDR3 is TGTGCCAGCAGCTTGGGTCCGGGGACAGGGGTTACGGAGACCCAGTACTTC.

This clone was observed a handful of times. The V gene is TRBV28, the J gene TRBJ2-7; 8 positions match TRBD1. Germline V gene data show CDR1 as MDHEN and CDR2 as SYDVKM. Trimming at V came to 6 bases and at J to 5 bases, leaving 9 bases not matched to a gene. This CDR3 region has 14 residues. The CDR3 DNA reads as TGTGCCAGCAGAGGACAGGGCAAGTCCCACGAGCAGTACTTC. Translating gives CASRGQGKSHEQYF.

The chain links TRBV11-2 to TRBJ2-1; tentative D call: TRBD2 (6 bases). CDR1 and CDR2 from the germline V gene are SGHAT and FQNNGV. The CDR3 length is 16 residues. Trimming removed 5 bases at V and 10 bases at J, with 24 bases between. The CDR3 spells CASSPDSPRPGREQFF. CDR3 sequence (DNA): TGTGCCAGCAGCCCGGACTCGCCTAGGCCGGGGAGGGAGCAGTTCTTC.

V and J are TRBV4-3 and TRBJ1-1; unclear D gene. The germline V gene has CDR1 LGHNA and CDR2 YSLEER. The V and J ends lost 0 bases and 3 bases respectively, with 11 bases between them. CDR3 length: 15 amino acids. CDR3 in amino acids: CASSQEYGVDTEAFF. CDR3 DNA sequence: TGCGCCAGCAGCCAAGAGTATGGGGTTGACACTGAAGCTTTCTTT.

The chain has TRBV7-6 and TRBJ2-1, with 13 nucleotides matching TRBD2. The junction had 18 bases not matched to a gene; V was cut back by 4 bases and J by 6 bases. Germline lookup yields CDR1 SGHVS and CDR2 FNYEAQ. This CDR3 spans 20 amino acids. CDR3 DNA: TGTGCCAGCAGCTGGGACATATCGGGACTAGCGGGAAGTATAGGCAATGAGCAGTTCTTC. This codes for CASSWDISGLAGSIGNEQFF.

This sequence joins TRBV30 and TRBJ2-7; D gene uncertain. V lost 1 base and J 1 base, leaving 8 bases between the germline ends. In germline, CDR1 is GTSNPN, CDR2 SVGIG (reference sequence). The CDR3 length is 13 residues. The CDR3 DNA follows: TGTGCCTGGAGTGCGGGCGCATCCTACGAGCAGTACTTC. It translates to CAWSAGASYEQYF.

CDR3 sequence: CASSLTGTPGNTIYF. Here the CDR3 DNA reads TGTGCCAGCAGCTTAACCGGGACACCCGGAAACACCATATATTTT. V is TRBV6-6 and J is TRBJ1-3; possibly TRBD1 for D (6 bases). Trimming stripped 6 bases from V and 4 bases from J, with 16 bases between. This CDR3 has 15 amino acids. Germline V gene lookup returns CDR1 MNHNY and CDR2 SVGAGI (reference sequence).

The rearrangement joins TRBV29-1 to TRBJ1-4; 9 nucleotides match TRBD1. V was pared by 3 bases and J by 8 bases, with 7 bases of the junction left unmatched. The CDR3 contains 14 residues. The germline gives CDR1 SQVTM, CDR2 ANQGSEA. As DNA, the CDR3 is TGCAGCGTTGACAAGGGACAGGGTAGAGAAAAACTGTTTTTT. Residues: CSVDKGQGREKLFF.

This clone was seen a few times. The V call is TRBV18, the J call TRBJ2-7, with D possibly TRBD2 on 6 matching bases. Trimming took off 1 base at V and 3 bases at J, with 22 bases between the two ends. This CDR3 contains 18 residues. Germline CDR1 and CDR2: KGHSH and LQKENI. The CDR3 DNA sequence: TGTGCCAGCTCACCACGGGGACCGGGGGTCTTAGGTGGCTACGAGCAGTACTTC. Encoded protein: CASSPRGPGVLGGYEQYF.

This sequence joins TRBV18 and TRBJ1-2; 9 bases are a match to TRBD1. The germline CDR1 and CDR2 sequences are KGHSH and LQKENI. The V and J ends lost 5 bases and 4 bases, in that order; junction bases with no gene match: 8. This CDR3 is 15 amino acids long. CDR3 loop: CASSSGTGGFYGYTF. Here the CDR3 DNA reads TGTGCCAGCTCATCCGGTACAGGGGGCTTCTATGGCTACACCTTC.

This rearrangement joins TRBV25-1 to TRBJ1-1; D might be TRBD1 (5 bases). V was cut by 5 bases and J by 6 bases, with 19 bases left in between. Germline CDR1 and CDR2: MGHDK and SYGVNS. This CDR3 has 15 residues. The CDR3 region has the DNA TGTGCCAGCAGTTCGTTCAGTCTCTCGGGGGCTGAAGCTTTCTTT. Translating it yields CASSSFSLSGAEAFF.

This clone was detected once. V gene TRBV7-9 combines with J gene TRBJ2-7, with 9 positions matching TRBD2. CDR1 SEHNR and CDR2 FQNEAQ come from the germline V gene (reference sequence). The CDR3 consists of 14 residues. With V trimmed by 4 bases and J by 5 bases, 6 bases remained unmatched. In DNA form, the CDR3 reads TGTGCCAGCAGCTCGGGACTAGCATTCCACGAGCAGTACTTC. It translates to CASSSGLAFHEQYF.

This clone was seen a single time. The chain employs TRBV5-1 and TRBJ2-2; either TRBD1 or TRBD2 may supply D (5 bases each). The germline V and J ends were trimmed by 2 bases and 3 bases, with 8 bases remaining between them. The length of the CDR3 is 14 residues. Germline V gives CDR1 SGHRS, CDR2 YFSETQ. The CDR3 DNA follows: TGCGCCAGCAGCTTAGGGACGGACACCGGGGAGCTGTTTTTT. Residues: CASSLGTDTGELFF.

The table lists this clone with a count of one. Written as DNA, the CDR3 is TGTGCCAGCAGCTTAGATCGGGGTTCTAACTATGGCTACACCTTC. Translation: CASSLDRGSNYGYTF. The rearrangement uses TRBV7-2 and TRBJ1-2; D is unresolved. V gave up 1 base and J gave up 0 bases, with 9 bases separating them. The CDR3 sequence is 15 residues long. The germline CDR1 and CDR2 sequences are SGHTA and FQGNSA.

In its sample, this clone was seen once. V gene TRBV18 combines with J gene TRBJ1-4; weak D call: TRBD1 (6 bases). The V end lost 3 bases, the J end lost 0 bases, and 11 bases lay between the germline ends. Germline assignment: CDR1 KGHSH and CDR2 LQKENI. The CDR3 extends over 16 amino acids. The CDR3 nucleotides are TGTGCCAGCTCACCCAACGGACAGACAACTAATGAAAAACTGTTTTTT. Translated: CASSPNGQTTNEKLFF.

V and J are TRBV27 and TRBJ2-1; TRBD2 matches at 10 bases. CDR1 is MNHEY and CDR2 is SMNVEV in the germline V gene (reference sequence). The trim removed 6 bases at V and 4 bases at J, leaving 3 bases unmatched. This CDR3 spans 14 amino acids. CDR3 coding DNA: TGTGCCAGCAGGGCTAGCGGGAGTTACAATGAGCAGTTCTTC. It is translated as CASRASGSYNEQFF.

The chain is built from TRBV13 and TRBJ1-1; no clear D gene. Germline V CDR1 and CDR2: PRHDT, FYEKMQ (reference sequence). The CDR3 totals 12 residues. The V end lost 1 base, the J end lost 11 bases, and 11 bases lay between the germline ends. The CDR3 loop reads CASSLVPGYAFF. CDR3 DNA sequence: TGTGCCAGCAGCTTAGTACCGGGGTACGCTTTCTTT.